The 21 T cell receptor beta chains below were found in one sample sequenced in a study of blood T cell repertoires in COVID-19. Some clones are missing from TCRdb's copy, which holds only in-frame ones; the method was immunoSEQ multiplex PCR. Among under 250,000 clones listed, roughly four fifths were seen once. The sample consisted of peripheral blood. Source of these receptors: a woman in her 70s with acute or convalescent COVID-19.

The chain is built from TRBV7-6 and TRBJ1-1, with 10 bases aligning to TRBD1. Germline lookup yields CDR1 SGHVS and CDR2 FNYEAQ. The CDR3 spans 16 residues. V shed 6 bases, J shed 5 bases, and the junction held 12 bases outside the gene matches. For the CDR3, the DNA is TGTGCCAGCAGACGAACGGGACAGGGGTCGTTGACTGAAGCTTTCTTT. Encoded protein: CASRRTGQGSLTEAFF.

The chain recombines TRBV6-1 with TRBJ1-5; TRBD1 is a possible D gene (6 bases). This CDR3 spans 14 amino acids. Trimming stripped 3 bases from V and 4 bases from J, with 10 bases between. Germline V gives CDR1 MNHNS, CDR2 SASEGT. The CDR3 spells CASSDRDTNQPQHF. The CDR3 coding sequence is TGTGCCAGCAGTGATCGGGACACTAATCAGCCCCAGCATTTT.

This sequence joins TRBV10-3 and TRBJ2-3, with 7 bases identical to TRBD1. Unmatched junction bases numbered 5, after V lost 5 bases and J lost 0 bases. This CDR3 is built from 15 residues. Germline CDR1 reads ENHRY; CDR2 reads SYGVKD. CDR3 amino acids: CAISSGTASTDTQYF. As DNA, the CDR3 is TGTGCCATCAGTTCCGGGACAGCCAGCACAGATACGCAGTATTTT.

In this sample, this clone turned up many times. The rearrangement joins TRBV27 to TRBJ1-5, with 10 bases fitting TRBD1. The CDR3 length is 21 residues. Trimming at V came to 5 bases and at J to 4 bases, leaving 23 bases not matched to a gene. Per germline, CDR1 MNHEY and CDR2 SMNVEV (reference sequence). DNA of the CDR3: TGTGCCAGCAGTCCGACCTCCTTTTCGGGATACCGGGACAGGGGTAATCAGCCCCAGCATTTT. Translating it yields CASSPTSFSGYRDRGNQPQHF.

The rearrangement uses TRBV6-5 and TRBJ1-1; D not resolved. Germline CDR1 is MNHEY and CDR2 is SVGAGI. The CDR3 consists of 16 residues. V was trimmed by 0 bases and J by 0 bases, leaving 11 bases between them. CDR3 in DNA: TGTGCCAGCAGTTACTCGACTGGCAGCTTGAACACTGAAGCTTTCTTT. As protein: CASSYSTGSLNTEAFF.

The chain has TRBV3-1 (or the pseudogene TRBV3-2) and TRBJ1-2; D gene ambiguous. V was shortened by 4 bases and J by 2 bases, with 11 bases between the two germline ends. The CDR3 totals 14 residues. Germline CDR1 LGHDT, CDR2 YNNKEL (reference sequence). The DNA for the CDR3 is TGTGCCAGCAGCCCCCCGACAATCAACTATGGCTACACCTTC. Amino acids: CASSPPTINYGYTF.

The rearrangement uses TRBV5-4 and TRBJ1-3; 7 bases map to TRBD1. Germline CDR1 reads SGHNT; CDR2 reads YYREEE (reference sequence). This CDR3 is built from 16 residues. V dropped 0 bases and J dropped 0; count of bases not matched to a gene: 3. CDR3 DNA: TGTGCCAGCAGCTTGGTAGGGGACAGCTCTGGAAACACCATATATTTT. This codes for CASSLVGDSSGNTIYF.

The chain recombines TRBV18 with TRBJ1-3; TRBD1 aligns across 7 bases. The ends lost 6 bases at V and 0 bases at J; junction bases unmatched: 8. The CDR3 runs to 16 residues. CDR1 and CDR2 (germline): KGHSH, LQKENI. CDR3 nucleotides: TGTGCCAGCTCGCTACGGGACAGCTACTCTGGAAACACCATATATTTT. This encodes CASSLRDSYSGNTIYF.

V and J are TRBV6-4 and TRBJ1-2; TRBD1 agrees at 11 bases. V lost 4 bases and J lost 6; bases outside the gene matches: 1. CDR1 is MRHNA, CDR2 SNTAGT, per germline. There are 13 residues in the CDR3. CDR3 sequence reads: CASSAGQGDGYTF. The CDR3 bases are TGTGCCAGCAGTGCGGGACAGGGGGATGGCTACACCTTC.

This sequence joins TRBV6-1 and TRBJ1-2; unclear D gene. Germline V gene sequence: CDR1 MNHNS, CDR2 SASEGT. Trimming shortened V by 1 base and J by 1 base, and 10 bases separated the two germline ends. CDR3 size: 15 residues. Written as DNA, the CDR3 is TGTGCCAGCAGTGAAGTAGTCGTCCGTAACTATGGCTACACCTTC. Its protein product is CASSEVVVRNYGYTF.

The gene calls are TRBV28 and TRBJ1-2; maybe TRBD1 (6 bases). V lost 4 bases and J 0 bases, leaving 15 bases between the germline ends. Looked up from germline, CDR1 is MDHEN and CDR2 is SYDVKM. The CDR3 has 16 residues. This CDR3 is CASSSRTDGANYGYTF. In nucleotides, the CDR3 is TGTGCCAGCAGTTCCCGGACAGACGGAGCTAACTATGGCTACACCTTC.

J is TRBJ2-7 and V is TRBV5-4; 8 bases align to TRBD2. V was pared by 0 bases and J by 6 bases, with 8 bases of the junction left unmatched. CDR3 length equals 15 residues. CDR1 SGHNT and CDR2 YYREEE come from the germline V gene (reference sequence). Written as DNA, the CDR3 is TGTGCCAGCAGCTTGGCCGAAGCGGGGGCCCTCGAGCAGTACTTC. Residues: CASSLAEAGALEQYF.

The chain recombines TRBV29-1 with TRBJ2-3; TRBD2 matches at 10 bases. Germline V gene data show CDR1 as SQVTM and CDR2 as ANQGSEA. The trim removed 4 bases at V and 3 bases at J, leaving 4 bases unmatched. This CDR3 is built from 14 residues. CDR3 sequence (DNA): TGCAGCGTTGTAGCGGGGGGTAGAACAGATACGCAGTATTTT. It codes for CSVVAGGRTDTQYF.

This clone was observed a handful of times. The chain combines TRBV7-8 with TRBJ2-1, with TRBD2 matching 10 bases. CDR3 size: 13 residues. V lost 7 bases, J lost 8 bases, and 5 bases stayed unmatched. The germline CDR1 and CDR2 sequences are SGHVS and FQNEAQ. CDR3 nucleotide sequence: TGTGCCAGCACTAAGCGGGGGGGTTATGAGCAGTTCTTC. The encoded protein is CASTKRGGYEQFF.

The gene calls are TRBV6-5 and TRBJ1-2, with a weak D call TRBD1 (6 bases). The CDR3 contains 15 residues. Germline-derived CDR1 and CDR2 are MNHEY and SVGAGI. Trimming left V 8 bases short and J 10 bases short, with 26 bases between. DNA of the CDR3: TGTGCCAGCTCGAGACTTGGACAGCCTTATGGTGACTACACCTTC. It codes for CASSRLGQPYGDYTF.

With regard to this clone: Germline is not matched at one junction end, which may reflect a read error. CDR3 sequence (DNA): TGTGCCAGCAGCTTGGTTGGCAGATTGAATACTGAAGCTTTCTTT. Encoded protein: CASSLVGRLNTEAFF. The chain employs TRBV5-4 and TRBJ1-1; D gene uncertain. Germline lookup yields CDR1 SGHNT and CDR2 YYREEE (reference sequence). The CDR3 totals 15 residues. The variable domain in full, completed from reference TRBV5-4 and TRBJ1-1, reads ETGVTQSPTHLIKTRGQQVTLRCSSQSGHNTVSWYQQALGQGPQFIFQYYREEENGRGNFPPRFSGLQFPNYSSELNVNALELDDSALYLCASSLVGRLNTEAFFGQGTRLTVV.

The chain joins TRBV7-2 to TRBJ1-1; D remains ambiguous. Germline CDR1 reads SGHTA; CDR2 reads FQGNSA. Trimming left V 0 bases short and J 8 bases short, with 4 bases between. This CDR3 is built from 11 residues. The CDR3 protein is CASSLAREAFF. In DNA, the CDR3 is TGTGCCAGCAGCTTAGCCAGAGAAGCTTTCTTT.

The V gene is TRBV6-5, the J gene TRBJ1-2; D gene ambiguous. Per the germline V gene, CDR1 is MNHEY and CDR2 is SVGAGI. The CDR3 spans 13 residues. Trimming cost V 5 bases and J 9 bases, with 16 bases left between them. This CDR3 is CASSQRAPLCYTF. CDR3 DNA: TGTGCCAGCAGTCAGAGGGCTCCGCTATGCTACACCTTC.

This chain uses TRBV19 with TRBJ2-4, with D tentatively TRBD1 (5 bases). From germline, CDR1 is LNHDA and CDR2 SQIVND (reference sequence). CDR3 size: 16 residues. Deletions cut 5 bases from V and 0 bases from J, with 14 bases between. The CDR3: CASSSPRVLAKNIQYF. CDR3 nucleotide sequence: TGTGCCAGTAGTTCCCCCAGGGTCTTAGCCAAAAACATTCAGTACTTC.

The chain couples TRBV7-9 to TRBJ2-1; TRBD2 is a possible D gene (7 bases). The CDR3 has 15 amino acids. The germline V and J ends were trimmed by 3 bases and 5 bases, with 14 bases remaining between them. Germline V gives CDR1 SEHNR, CDR2 FQNEAQ (reference sequence). Here the CDR3 reads CASSFRGAKHNEQFF. DNA for the CDR3: TGTGCCAGCAGCTTCCGGGGGGCCAAGCACAATGAGCAGTTCTTC.

This chain links TRBV5-5 with TRBJ2-7; D unresolved. The CDR3 extends over 14 amino acids. The ends were cut back, 4 bases at V and 2 bases at J, with 13 bases in the middle. Germline V gives CDR1 SGHKS, CDR2 YYEKEE (reference sequence). CDR3 in DNA: TGTGCCAGCAGCCCCATCTCCACTCCCTACGAGCAGTACTTC. As protein: CASSPISTPYEQYF. Filled out from reference TRBV5-5 and TRBJ2-7, the complete variable domain reads DAGVTQSPTHLIKTRGQQVTLRCSPISGHKSVSWYQQVLGQGPQFIFQYYEKEERGRGNFPDRFSARQFPNYSSELNVNALLLGDSALYLCASSPISTPYEQYFGPGTRLTVT.